The 25 T cell receptor beta chains below all came from one sample that was sequenced in a study of cytomegalovirus exposure and HLA in healthy donors. PCR involved 60 Vbeta and 13 Jbeta primers. This table comes from immunoSEQ multiplex PCR, and its TCRdb copy is limited to in-frame clones, with some not included. The data show under 200,000 clones, about three quarters seen once. Sequencing was carried out using PBMCs. These receptors were collected from a woman in her 40s in good health and CMV-seropositive.

This chain connects TRBV4-2 to TRBJ1-4; a weak D match, TRBD1 (6 bases). Germline V lookup: CDR1 LGHNA, CDR2 YNFKEQ. V dropped 1 base and J dropped 0 bases, with 12 bases sitting between them. The CDR3 is 17 residues long. The DNA for the CDR3 is TGTGCCAGCAGCCAAGCCCACGGACAGTCAACTAATGAAAAACTGTTTTTT. Translating it yields CASSQAHGQSTNEKLFF.

This chain connects TRBV10-3 to TRBJ2-7, with 11 nucleotides matching TRBD2. V was clipped by 2 bases and J by 3 bases; unmatched bases: 3. The CDR3 has 15 residues. CDR1 is ENHRY and CDR2 is SYGVKD in the germline V gene. The DNA for the CDR3 is TGTGCCATCAGTGAGCCCACTAGCGGGGGCTACGAGCAGTACTTC. Translating it yields CAISEPTSGGYEQYF.

The rearrangement uses TRBV5-1 and TRBJ2-7; D may be TRBD2 (6 bases). From germline, CDR1 is SGHRS and CDR2 YFSETQ. CDR3 length: 14 residues. Trimming took off 3 bases at V and 5 bases at J, with 15 bases between the two ends. CDR3 amino acids: CASSSEGTSNEQYF. The DNA of the CDR3 is TGCGCCAGCAGCTCGGAGGGGACTTCTAACGAGCAGTACTTC.

The CDR3 DNA reads TGTGCCAGCAGCTTGACAGGAAACTCCTACAATGAGCAGTTCTTC. Translated: CASSLTGNSYNEQFF. The rearrangement uses TRBV5-4 and TRBJ2-1, with D possibly matching TRBD1 (5 bases). The CDR3 contains 15 residues. Germline CDR1 is SGHNT and CDR2 is YYREEE (reference sequence). V lost 1 base to trimming and J lost 0 bases, with 8 bases between them.

Worth noting for this clone: This sample includes further DNA sequences coding for the same CDR3. This chain connects TRBV7-2 to TRBJ1-5, with 7 bases lining up with TRBD1. The CDR3 extends over 13 amino acids. Per the germline V gene, CDR1 is SGHTA and CDR2 is FQGNSA. V shed 6 bases and J 1 base; nucleotides not matched to a gene: 0. CDR3 region: CASRQGSNQPQHF. For the CDR3, the DNA is TGTGCCAGCAGACAGGGGAGCAATCAGCCCCAGCATTTT.

The gene calls are TRBV30 and TRBJ1-1; possible D gene TRBD1, 5 bases. Germline CDR1 reads GTSNPN; CDR2 reads SVGIG (reference sequence). The CDR3 has 15 residues. V lost 3 bases to trimming and J lost 4 bases, with 18 bases between them. For the CDR3, the DNA is TGTGCCTGGAGAGAGTTTGGGGGGATGATCACTGAAGCTTTCTTT. It codes for CAWREFGGMITEAFF. The entire variable domain, with the rest obtained from reference TRBV30 and TRBJ1-1, is as follows: SQTIHQWPATLVQPVGSPLSLECTVEGTSNPNLYWYRQAAGRGLQLLFYSVGIGQISSEVPQNLSASRPQDRQFILSSKKLLLSDSGFYLCAWREFGGMITEAFFGQGTRLTVV.

As for this clone: Other DNA sequences in this specimen translate into the identical CDR3. The CDR3 spells CASSLDAGSGANVLTF. CDR3 sequence (DNA): TGCGCCAGCAGCTTGGATGCAGGCTCTGGGGCCAACGTCCTGACTTTC. The V call is TRBV5-1, the J call TRBJ2-6; D unresolved. Germline values: CDR1 SGHRS, CDR2 YFSETQ. The length of the CDR3 is 16 residues. Trimming removed 0 bases at V and 0 bases at J, with 7 bases between.

The J gene is TRBJ2-7, the V gene TRBV7-8; maybe TRBD2 (5 bases). With 5 bases removed from V and 6 bases from J, the gap between germline ends came to 14 bases. The length of the CDR3 is 13 residues. Germline values: CDR1 SGHVS, CDR2 FQNEAQ. CDR3 in DNA: TGTGCCAGCAGCATCGAAACGGGAAGCGAGCAGTACTTC. Translation: CASSIETGSEQYF.

This clone was recorded once. The CDR3 coding sequence is TGTGCCAGCAGCCGGGAAGTCTATGGCTACACCTTC. Protein product: CASSREVYGYTF. The rearrangement links TRBV6-1 to TRBJ1-2; D not certain. With 6 bases removed from V and 4 bases from J, the gap between germline ends came to 9 bases. CDR1 and CDR2 from the germline V gene are MNHNS and SASEGT. CDR3 length equals 12 residues.

The chain has TRBV5-8 and TRBJ2-1, with 12 bases fitting TRBD2. V lost 4 bases to trimming and J lost 5 bases; unmatched junction nucleotides: 13. Germline V CDR1 and CDR2: SGHTS, YDEGEE. This CDR3 comprises 18 residues. This chain's CDR3 is CASSPPPRLAGVHNEQFF. CDR3 coding DNA: TGTGCCAGCAGCCCCCCTCCCCGACTAGCGGGGGTTCACAATGAGCAGTTCTTC.

V gene TRBV5-1 combines with J gene TRBJ2-7; TRBD2 is a possible D gene (5 bases). Germline CDR1 SGHRS, CDR2 YFSETQ. This CDR3 comprises 13 residues. Trimming shortened V by 0 bases and J by 6 bases, and 10 bases separated the two germline ends. CDR3 sequence reads: CASSLDPGVEQYF. In DNA form, the CDR3 reads TGCGCCAGCAGCTTGGATCCCGGGGTCGAGCAGTACTTC.

This chain joins TRBV21-1 and TRBJ1-5; TRBD1 is the table's D call, not checked against the DNA. TRBV21-1 corresponds to a pseudogene. This CDR3 comprises 17 residues. The CDR3 nucleotides read TGTGCCAGCAGCCTACCACGGGACAGAGAGAACAATCAGCCCCAGCATTTT. Its protein product is CASSLPRDRENNQPQHF.

This clone turned up a few times. V usage is TRBV7-2 and J usage is TRBJ2-3; 7 bases are a match to TRBD2. Per the germline V gene, CDR1 is SGHTA and CDR2 is FQGNSA. V was pared by 5 bases and J by 4 bases, with 9 bases of the junction left unmatched. This CDR3 spans 15 amino acids. This CDR3 reads CASSPGLTNPDTQYF. The CDR3 DNA is TGTGCCAGCAGCCCGGGACTAACAAACCCAGATACGCAGTATTTT.

V is TRBV14 and J is TRBJ1-3, with 9 bases identical to TRBD1. This CDR3 has 19 amino acids. The germline gives CDR1 SGHDN, CDR2 FVKESK. V was clipped by 0 bases and J by 0 bases; unmatched bases: 9. The CDR3 sequence is CASSQEEGTGYSSGNTIYF. CDR3 bases: TGTGCCAGCAGCCAAGAAGAGGGGACAGGGTATTCCTCTGGAAACACCATATATTTT.

V is TRBV7-2 and J is TRBJ2-7; D is ambiguous. CDR1 and CDR2 from the germline V gene are SGHTA and FQGNSA. Trimming took off 3 bases at V and 7 bases at J, with 10 bases between the two ends. The CDR3 sequence is 12 residues long. In DNA form, the CDR3 reads TGTGCCAGCAGCTTTCGAGCGCGAGAGCAGTACTTC. Translated: CASSFRAREQYF.

The V gene is TRBV19, the J gene TRBJ2-1; 14 nucleotides agree with TRBD2. The germline V gene encodes CDR1 LNHDA and CDR2 SQIVND (reference sequence). The CDR3 length is 14 residues. The junction had 3 bases not matched to a gene; V was cut back by 6 bases and J by 8 bases. The CDR3 protein is CASRTSGRADEQFF. CDR3 DNA sequence: TGTGCCAGTAGGACTAGCGGGAGGGCCGATGAGCAGTTCTTC.

Points on this clone: The germline gene is not matched at one end of the junction; a read error may be the cause. This chain connects TRBV10-1 to TRBJ2-3; 13 bases agree with TRBD2. Germline values: CDR1 WNHNN, CDR2 SYGVQD (reference sequence). The CDR3 is 19 amino acids. CDR3 sequence (DNA): TGCGCCAGCAGTGAAATGGCCGGGACTAGCGGGGCTAGCACAAATACGCAGTATTTT. Its translation is CASSEMAGTSGASTNTQYF.

This chain uses TRBV7-2 with TRBJ2-7; TRBD1 agrees at 11 bases. CDR3 length equals 15 residues. Germline V gene sequence: CDR1 SGHTA, CDR2 FQGNSA. The V gene end was trimmed by 1 base and the J gene end by 2 bases; junction bases not matched to a gene: 1. The CDR3 bases are TGTGCCAGCAGCTTAGGGGGACAGGGGGCCTACGAGCAGTACTTC. This encodes CASSLGGQGAYEQYF.

The rearrangement joins TRBV19 to TRBJ2-1, with TRBD2 matching over 10 bases. Germline CDR1 is LNHDA and CDR2 is SQIVND (reference sequence). This CDR3 comprises 13 residues. The chain's CDR3 is CASSGSFAIEQFF. DNA of the CDR3: TGTGCGTCTAGCGGGAGTTTTGCTATTGAGCAGTTCTTC.

Only one count was recorded for this clone. The chain links TRBV7-9 to TRBJ2-7, with 16 nucleotides matching TRBD2. The CDR3 has 15 amino acids. The V and J ends lost 5 bases and 4 bases, in that order; junction bases with no gene match: 2. Looked up from germline, CDR1 is SEHNR and CDR2 is FQNEAQ (reference sequence). CDR3 loop: CASSKGLAGGYEQYF. CDR3 bases: TGTGCCAGCAGCAAGGGACTAGCGGGGGGGTACGAGCAGTACTTC.

V usage is TRBV7-6 and J usage is TRBJ2-5; TRBD1 agrees at 10 bases. Germline loops: CDR1 SGHVS, CDR2 FNYEAQ. Losses at the gene ends were 3 bases for V and 3 bases for J; bases not matched to a gene: 1. The CDR3 contains 14 residues. CDR3 sequence (DNA): TGTGCCAGCAGCTTCGGGACAGGGGAAGAGACCCAGTACTTC. Encoded protein: CASSFGTGEETQYF. The complete variable domain, with remaining parts taken from reference TRBV7-6 and TRBJ2-5, reads GAGVSQSPRYKVTKRGQDVALRCDPISGHVSLYWYRQALGQGPEFLTYFNYEAQQDKSGLPNDRFSAERPEGSISTLTIQRTEQRDSAMYRCASSFGTGEETQYFGPGTRLLVL.

About this clone: The conserved closing phenylalanine or tryptophan is absent in this CDR3, likely reflecting a read error. The DNA is omitted, as the CDR3 cannot be located on it reliably, and the CDR3 follows TCRdb's listing. The chain couples TRBV7-2 to TRBJ2-3; TRBD2, the table's D call, was not compared with the DNA. The CDR3 length is 14 residues, termini included. The germline V gene encodes CDR1 SGHTA and CDR2 FQGNSA. CDR3 in amino acids: CASSPMGTSGGAFL.

The chain has TRBV19 and TRBJ2-7; 9 bases map to TRBD2. This CDR3 has 15 amino acids. Germline lookup yields CDR1 LNHDA and CDR2 SQIVND (reference sequence). Germline trimming cut 6 bases from V and 3 bases from J; bases unmatched to any gene: 9. CDR3 nucleotides: TGTGCCAGTAGCGAGGCGGGGGGGGCCTACTACGAGCAGTACTTC. This translates into CASSEAGGAYYEQYF.

V and J are TRBV19 and TRBJ1-2; D not resolved. The CDR3 contains 13 residues. Germline CDR1 and CDR2: LNHDA and SQIVND (reference sequence). Trimming removed 3 bases from V and 8 bases from J, with 13 bases in between. The CDR3 protein is CASSMSTTPGYTF. In DNA form, the CDR3 reads TGTGCCAGTAGTATGTCGACAACTCCAGGCTACACCTTC.

The gene calls are TRBV7-8 and TRBJ2-2, with TRBD2 matching over 9 bases. V was pared by 8 bases and J by 4 bases, with 8 bases of the junction left unmatched. Germline V lookup: CDR1 SGHVS, CDR2 FQNEAQ. This CDR3 spans 15 amino acids. CDR3 in DNA: TGTGCCAGCGGGCTAGCGGGACACGTCACCGGGGAGCTGTTTTTT. This gives the protein CASGLAGHVTGELFF.